This T cell receptor (beta chain) originates from a study of blood T cell repertoires in COVID-19. As for the study in general: Researchers got acute and convalescent COVID-19 samples from the United States, Italy and Spain. PBMCs, B-cell-depleted T cells, or T cells provided the cDNA or gDNA that made up the material.

From germline, CDR1 is SGHRS and CDR2 YFSETQ. The CDR3 covers 19 residues. Deletions cut 1 base from V and 0 bases from J, with 19 bases between. TCRdb keeps only in-frame clones here, not all; method: immunoSEQ multiplex PCR. The table lists approximately 160,000 clones, roughly 86% of them singletons. Seattle cases were enrolled at active infection and followed longitudinally. This receptor was obtained from a man aged 55 to 69 with COVID-19, enrolled during active disease. Sequencing used peripheral blood. The V call is TRBV5-1, the J call TRBJ1-4; weak D call: TRBD1 (6 bases). CDR3 DNA sequence: TGCGCCAGCAGCTTGCGCCCTGGACACAGGGTGGCAACTAATGAAAAACTGTTTTTT. Translated, it gives CASSLRPGHRVATNEKLFF.